This T cell receptor (beta chain) appears in the sequencing data of a study of blood T cell repertoires in COVID-19. Across the study: Nucleic acid was either cDNA or gDNA, and it came from T cells, B-cell-depleted T cells, or PBMCs.

Germline loops: CDR1 DFQATT, CDR2 SNEGSKA (reference sequence). This CDR3 region has 11 residues. Produced via immunoSEQ multiplex PCR; TCRdb's table is partial and in-frame only. Found here are under 110,000 clones, 76% of them singletons; the top ten hold about 6.3%. The sequencing sample was made of peripheral blood. This sequence was found in an elderly man with COVID-19, enrolled during active disease. This chain uses TRBV20-1 with TRBJ1-2, with D hard to call. The CDR3 region has the DNA TGCACCGAGACATCGAACTATGGCTACACCTTC. The encoded protein is CTETSNYGYTF.